This T cell receptor (beta chain) was captured by sequencing in a study of blood T cell repertoires in COVID-19. Study at large: Material from acute and convalescent COVID-19 was sourced from the United States, Italy and Spain. Sample material is recorded as cDNA or gDNA derived from T cells, B-cell-depleted T cells, or PBMCs.

Between the trimmed V and J ends, which lost 4 bases and 9 bases, there was a span of 17 bases. The CDR3 has 13 amino acids. Germline-derived CDR1 and CDR2 are SGHNT and YYREEE (reference sequence). As handled by the study authors: Amplified reference gene primers provided the basis for estimating nucleated cell counts. Assay used: immunoSEQ multiplex PCR; TCRdb lists only in-frame clones, some missing. V and J calls plus clone size are reproduced from that table; the DNA served to infer D and trimming. The sample records about 370,000 clones, roughly 90% being singletons. It was during active infection that Seattle patients were enrolled and then longitudinally followed.

V is TRBV5-4 and J is TRBJ2-7; D might be TRBD2 (6 bases). Material: peripheral blood. The origin of this receptor is a woman aged 25 to 45 with COVID-19, enrolled during active disease. DNA of the CDR3: TGTGCCAGCAGCGAAACGAATACGGGGGTGCAGTACGTC. Amino acids: CASSETNTGVQYV.